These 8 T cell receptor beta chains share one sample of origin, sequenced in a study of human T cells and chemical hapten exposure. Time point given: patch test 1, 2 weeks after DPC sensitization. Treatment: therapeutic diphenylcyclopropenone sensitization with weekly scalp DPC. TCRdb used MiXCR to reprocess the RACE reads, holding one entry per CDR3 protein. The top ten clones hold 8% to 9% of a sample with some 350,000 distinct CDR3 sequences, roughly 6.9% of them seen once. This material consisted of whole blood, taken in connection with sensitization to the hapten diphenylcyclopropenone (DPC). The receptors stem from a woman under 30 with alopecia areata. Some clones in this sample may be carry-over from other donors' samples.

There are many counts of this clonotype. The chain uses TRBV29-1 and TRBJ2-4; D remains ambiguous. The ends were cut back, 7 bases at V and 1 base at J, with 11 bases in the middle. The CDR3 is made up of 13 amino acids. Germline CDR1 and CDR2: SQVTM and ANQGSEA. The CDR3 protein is CSGRMSAKNIQYF. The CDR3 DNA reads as TGCAGCGGTCGGATGTCGGCCAAAAACATTCAGTACTTC.

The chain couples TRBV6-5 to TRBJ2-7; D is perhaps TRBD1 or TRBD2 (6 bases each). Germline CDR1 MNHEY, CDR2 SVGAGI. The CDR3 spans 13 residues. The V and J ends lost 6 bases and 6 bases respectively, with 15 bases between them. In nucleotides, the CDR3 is TGTGCCAGCAGACCGGGGGCTATCGCCGAGCAGTACTTC. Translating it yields CASRPGAIAEQYF.

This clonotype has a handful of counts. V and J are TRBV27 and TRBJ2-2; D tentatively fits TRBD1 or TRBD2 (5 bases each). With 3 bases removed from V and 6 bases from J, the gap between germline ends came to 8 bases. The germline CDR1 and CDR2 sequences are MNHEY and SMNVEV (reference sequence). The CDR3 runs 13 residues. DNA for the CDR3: TGTGCCAGCAGTTTGTCGGGGCCCGGGGAGCTGTTTTTT. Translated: CASSLSGPGELFF.

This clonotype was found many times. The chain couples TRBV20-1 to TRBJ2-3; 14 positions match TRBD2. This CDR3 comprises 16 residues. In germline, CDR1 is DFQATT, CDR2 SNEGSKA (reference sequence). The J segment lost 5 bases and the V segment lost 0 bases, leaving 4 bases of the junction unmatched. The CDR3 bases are TGCAGTGCTAGAGACGGGACTAGCGGGGGAATAGATACGCAGTATTTT. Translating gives CSARDGTSGGIDTQYF.

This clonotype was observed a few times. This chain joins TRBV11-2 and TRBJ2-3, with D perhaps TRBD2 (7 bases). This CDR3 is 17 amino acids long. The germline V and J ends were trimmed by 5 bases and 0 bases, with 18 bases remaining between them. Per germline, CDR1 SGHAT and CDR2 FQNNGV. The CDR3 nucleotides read TGTGCCAGCAGCCCCTTCTGGGGGGGGCAGAGCACAGATACGCAGTATTTT. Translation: CASSPFWGGQSTDTQYF.

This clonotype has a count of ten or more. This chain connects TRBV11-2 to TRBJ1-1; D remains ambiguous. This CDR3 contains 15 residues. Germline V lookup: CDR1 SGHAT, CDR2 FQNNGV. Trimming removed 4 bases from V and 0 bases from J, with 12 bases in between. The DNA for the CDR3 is TGTGCCAGCAGCTACAGCGGGTCCGTGAACACTGAAGCTTTCTTT. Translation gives CASSYSGSVNTEAFF.

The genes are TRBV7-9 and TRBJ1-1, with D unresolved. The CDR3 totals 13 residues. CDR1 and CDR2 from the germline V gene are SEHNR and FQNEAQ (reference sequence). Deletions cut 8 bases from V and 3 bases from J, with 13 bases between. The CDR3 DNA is TGTGCCAGCGAGCTATCTTACGACACTGAAGCTTTCTTT. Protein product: CASELSYDTEAFF.

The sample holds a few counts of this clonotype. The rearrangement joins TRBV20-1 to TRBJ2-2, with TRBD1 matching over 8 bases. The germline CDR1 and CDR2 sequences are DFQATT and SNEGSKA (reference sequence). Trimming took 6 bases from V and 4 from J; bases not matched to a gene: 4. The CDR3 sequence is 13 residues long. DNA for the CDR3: TGCAGTGCCCGGGGACAGGTCACCGGGGAGCTGTTTTTT. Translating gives CSARGQVTGELFF.